The 31 T cell receptor beta chains reported below all come from one sample, sequenced in a study of blood T cell repertoires in COVID-19. This table comes from immunoSEQ multiplex PCR, and its TCRdb copy is limited to in-frame clones, with some not included. The data contain 260,000 or so clones, 85% of them singletons. The sequenced sample consisted of PBMCs or T cells enriched from blood (not recorded which). The receptors were gathered from a woman between 50 and 59 years old who had recovered from COVID-19.

The chain couples TRBV4-1 to TRBJ1-5; TRBD1 might be the D (5 bases). Trimming pared 1 base from V and 3 bases from J, leaving 7 bases between. This CDR3 has 14 amino acids. CDR1 is MGHRA, CDR2 YSYEKL, per germline. CDR3 nucleotide sequence: TGCGCCAGCAGCCAAGGCAGGGACAATCAGCCCCAGCATTTT. As protein: CASSQGRDNQPQHF.

V usage is TRBV15 and J usage is TRBJ2-7, with D uncertain. Trimming stripped 0 bases from V and 11 bases from J, with 14 bases between. The CDR3 extends over 13 amino acids. Germline loops: CDR1 LNHNV, CDR2 YYDKDF (reference sequence). For the CDR3, the DNA is TGTGCCACCAGCAGAGACTATTCAGGTGACGAGTACTTC. Translated, it gives CATSRDYSGDEYF.

The rearrangement joins TRBV14 to TRBJ1-1; TRBD1 matches at 7 bases. CDR1 SGHDN and CDR2 FVKESK come from the germline V gene. J gave up 5 bases and V 2 bases, and 8 bases lay outside the gene matches. The CDR3 consists of 15 residues. The CDR3 loop is CASSQWDSAKTEAFF. In nucleotides, the CDR3 is TGTGCCAGCAGCCAATGGGACAGTGCGAAGACTGAAGCTTTCTTT.

This clone was observed a few times. This chain connects TRBV21-1 to TRBJ1-3; the table's D call TRBD1 went unverified against the DNA. TRBV21-1 is flagged as a pseudogene. CDR3 length: 16 residues. The DNA for the CDR3 is TGTGCCAGCAGCAGTCCGGGACAGGGAACCGGAAACACCATATATTTT. Protein sequence: CASSSPGQGTGNTIYF.

The chain recombines TRBV15 with TRBJ2-7, with D tentatively TRBD2 (7 bases). V was clipped by 0 bases and J by 5 bases, with 23 bases between them. The CDR3 runs 18 residues. Germline V gene sequence: CDR1 LNHNV, CDR2 YYDKDF (reference sequence). CDR3 in DNA: TGTGCCACCAGCAGAGATCCCTGGGGCGCTACAGGGAGGGACGAGCAGTACTTC. This encodes CATSRDPWGATGRDEQYF.

V and J are TRBV25-1 and TRBJ1-5; 10 nucleotides agree with TRBD1. CDR3 length equals 17 residues. Germline V CDR1 and CDR2: MGHDK, SYGVNS. Losses at the gene ends were 7 bases for V and 6 bases for J; bases not matched to a gene: 15. CDR3 sequence: CASNLQKWDRGGQPQHF. Written as DNA, the CDR3 is TGTGCCAGCAACCTTCAAAAATGGGACAGGGGTGGTCAGCCCCAGCATTTT.

The chain uses TRBV7-2 and TRBJ1-2; D remains ambiguous. V shed 0 bases and J shed 6 bases, with 11 bases lying between them. CDR3 length: 14 amino acids. From germline, CDR1 is SGHTA and CDR2 FQGNSA. CDR3 sequence: CASSLARGTNGYTF. The CDR3 region has the DNA TGTGCCAGCAGCTTAGCCCGGGGAACTAATGGCTACACCTTC.

The chain uses TRBV7-8 and TRBJ1-2, with 8 positions matching TRBD1. Per the germline V gene, CDR1 is SGHVS and CDR2 is FQNEAQ. There are 15 residues in the CDR3. J was trimmed by 8 bases and V by 5 bases; bases with no gene match: 13. CDR3 DNA sequence: TGTGCCAGCAGCACAGGACAGGGAACGATCCGCGGCTACACCTTC. Translating gives CASSTGQGTIRGYTF.

This clone came up a few times. The rearrangement joins TRBV3-1 (or the pseudogene TRBV3-2) to TRBJ1-4, with 9 bases identical to TRBD1. The trim removed 4 bases at V and 5 bases at J, leaving 5 bases unmatched. CDR1 and CDR2 from the germline V gene are LGHDT and YNNKEL (reference sequence). The CDR3 is 15 amino acids. The chain's CDR3 is CASSLVGQGNEKLFF. CDR3 bases: TGTGCCAGCAGCCTTGTGGGACAGGGCAATGAAAAACTGTTTTTT.

V usage is TRBV5-1 and J usage is TRBJ1-5; 9 nucleotides match TRBD1. There are 16 residues in the CDR3. V lost 2 bases to trimming and J lost 3 bases; unmatched junction nucleotides: 6. Germline CDR1 is SGHRS and CDR2 is YFSETQ. CDR3 nucleotide sequence: TGCGCCAGCAGCTTAACCGGGACAGGGATCAATCAGCCCCAGCATTTT. Encoded protein: CASSLTGTGINQPQHF.

V usage is TRBV5-6 and J usage is TRBJ1-2; D possibly corresponds to TRBD1 (5 bases). CDR1 is SGHDT, CDR2 YYEEEE, per germline. This CDR3 is 14 amino acids long. The ends were cut back, 1 base at V and 2 bases at J, with 9 bases in the middle. The CDR3: CASSLWGANYGYTF. Here the CDR3 DNA reads TGTGCCAGCAGCTTGTGGGGCGCGAACTATGGCTACACCTTC.

The rearrangement joins TRBV7-2 to TRBJ1-1; TRBD1 agrees at 9 bases. CDR3 length: 15 amino acids. Germline CDR1 is SGHTA and CDR2 is FQGNSA. The V gene end was trimmed by 2 bases and the J gene end by 5 bases; junction bases not matched to a gene: 6. The CDR3 spells CASSLLDRGWTEAFF. For the CDR3, the DNA is TGTGCCAGCAGCTTACTCGACAGGGGGTGGACTGAAGCTTTCTTT.

The V and J genes are TRBV28 and TRBJ1-2, with D possibly being TRBD1 (6 bases). Germline CDR1 and CDR2: MDHEN and SYDVKM. Trimming cost V 1 base and J 7 bases, with 13 bases left between them. CDR3 length equals 14 residues. DNA for the CDR3: TGTGCCAGCAGTTTATTGGGGGGGCAAGGTGGCTACACCTTC. Protein sequence: CASSLLGGQGGYTF.

V is TRBV5-1 and J is TRBJ2-1; perhaps TRBD1 as D (6 bases). V shed 4 bases and J shed 9 bases, with 17 bases lying between them. Germline CDR1 and CDR2: SGHRS and YFSETQ. This CDR3 spans 14 amino acids. This CDR3 reads CASSPGMGAGEQFF. CDR3 nucleotides: TGCGCCAGCAGCCCCGGGATGGGGGCGGGTGAGCAGTTCTTC.

V gene TRBV28 combines with J gene TRBJ1-4; TRBD1 agrees at 8 bases. The V and J ends lost 3 bases and 9 bases, in that order; junction bases with no gene match: 6. Germline V gene lookup returns CDR1 MDHEN and CDR2 SYDVKM. This CDR3 has 14 amino acids. CDR3 loop: CASSFLGQGQKLFF. The DNA of the CDR3 is TGTGCCAGCAGTTTCCTTGGACAGGGACAAAAACTGTTTTTT.

The chain joins TRBV28 to TRBJ2-1, with TRBD1 as a possible D gene (5 bases). Germline-derived CDR1 and CDR2 are MDHEN and SYDVKM. The CDR3 sequence is 15 residues long. Trimming pared 1 base from V and 9 bases from J, leaving 16 bases between. The CDR3 sequence is CASSLLQGVGAEQFF. For the CDR3, the DNA is TGTGCCAGCAGTTTATTGCAGGGTGTGGGTGCTGAGCAGTTCTTC. Filled out from reference TRBV28 and TRBJ2-1, the complete variable domain reads DVKVTQSSRYLVKRTGEKVFLECVQDMDHENMFWYRQDPGLGLRLIYFSYDVKMKEKGDIPEGYSVSREKKERFSLILESASTNQTSMYLCASSLLQGVGAEQFFGPGTRLTVL.

V gene TRBV2 combines with J gene TRBJ1-1; 7 nucleotides match TRBD1. After removal of 6 bases from V and 6 bases from J, the junction contained 13 bases not matched to a gene. Germline CDR1 reads SNHLY; CDR2 reads FYNNEI. CDR3 length: 15 amino acids. The CDR3 sequence: CASSFRQGGVAEAFF. In nucleotides, the CDR3 is TGTGCCAGCAGCTTTAGACAGGGAGGTGTGGCTGAAGCTTTCTTT.

The CDR3 coding sequence is TGTGCCAGCAGCCCCAGACAGAATTCACCCCTCCACTTT. Its protein product is CASSPRQNSPLHF. V usage is TRBV12-3 or TRBV12-4 and J usage is TRBJ1-6; D might be TRBD1 (5 bases). Trimming shortened V by 6 bases and J by 7 bases, and 10 bases separated the two germline ends. The CDR3 runs 13 residues.

The chain has TRBV11-3 and TRBJ1-1, with D hard to call. The CDR3 has 13 amino acids. Trimming pared 0 bases from V and 10 bases from J, leaving 12 bases between. CDR1 is SGHNT, CDR2 YENEEA, per germline. DNA of the CDR3: TGTGCCAGCAGCTTAGATGGTACCAGTGGAGCTTTCTTT. Protein product: CASSLDGTSGAFF.

Notes on this clone: The same CDR3 is also encoded by other DNA sequences in this sample. The CDR3 region is CASSPEGATNEKLFF. CDR3 nucleotides: TGTGCCAGCAGCCCAGAGGGAGCAACTAATGAAAAACTGTTTTTT. The rearrangement links TRBV7-9 to TRBJ1-4; unclear D gene. The V gene's germline CDR1 is SEHNR and CDR2 FQNEAQ (reference sequence). This CDR3 has 15 residues. The V and J ends lost 5 bases and 0 bases respectively, with 10 bases between them.

The chain recombines TRBV9 with TRBJ2-1; 10 bases fit TRBD1. The V and J ends lost 0 bases and 7 bases, in that order; junction bases with no gene match: 7. The CDR3 length is 16 residues. The germline CDR1 and CDR2 sequences are SGDLS and YYNGEE. The CDR3 nucleotides read TGTGCCAGCAGCGTAGATTCGGGACAGGGGTGGAATGAGCAGTTCTTC. Its protein product is CASSVDSGQGWNEQFF.

The gene calls are TRBV6-2 or TRBV6-3 and TRBJ2-7; 11 bases are shared with TRBD2. Per germline, CDR1 MNHEY and CDR2 SVGEGT. The V and J ends lost 2 bases and 2 bases, in that order; junction bases with no gene match: 2. The CDR3 sequence is 15 residues long. The CDR3 sequence: CASSYQGLAAYEQYF. CDR3 DNA sequence: TGTGCCAGCAGTTACCAGGGACTAGCGGCCTACGAGCAGTACTTC.

The gene calls are TRBV2 and TRBJ2-5, with TRBD2 as a possible D gene (6 bases). Trimming stripped 7 bases from V and 10 bases from J, with 13 bases between. Germline V gene data show CDR1 as SNHLY and CDR2 as FYNNEI. This CDR3 spans 11 amino acids. CDR3 sequence: CASNPAGGQYF. In nucleotides, the CDR3 is TGTGCCAGCAACCCGGCCGGGGGCCAGTACTTC.

This chain uses TRBV12-3 or TRBV12-4 with TRBJ1-6, with 8 bases lining up with TRBD1. The CDR3 sequence is 13 residues long. J lost 8 bases, V lost 6 bases, and 3 bases had no gene match. This CDR3 reads CASSGQGHSPLHF. CDR3 coding DNA: TGTGCCAGCAGCGGACAGGGCCATTCACCCCTCCACTTT.

This clone has only a few counts. The rearrangement links TRBV6-5 to TRBJ1-5; D unclear. The length of the CDR3 is 12 residues. The germline V gene encodes CDR1 MNHEY and CDR2 SVGAGI. The V gene lost 6 bases and the J gene lost 10 bases, with 13 bases spanning the gap. CDR3 DNA: TGTGCCAGCAGATACAAGACGGGACCCCAGCATTTT. Amino acid sequence: CASRYKTGPQHF.

This sequence joins TRBV28 and TRBJ1-2; TRBD1 is a possible D gene (5 bases). CDR3 size: 15 residues. The germline V gene has CDR1 MDHEN and CDR2 SYDVKM. Trimming stripped 1 base from V and 6 bases from J, with 15 bases between. CDR3 in amino acids: CASSLSPTAGDGYTF. CDR3 nucleotides: TGTGCCAGCAGTTTATCCCCTACGGCGGGGGATGGCTACACCTTC.

The chain is built from TRBV5-1 and TRBJ2-5; 12 bases line up with TRBD2. Germline V gene lookup returns CDR1 SGHRS and CDR2 YFSETQ. J gave up 5 bases and V 4 bases, and 3 bases lay outside the gene matches. The length of the CDR3 is 14 residues. The CDR3 bases are TGCGCCAGCAGCGCTAGCGGGGGGGCGGAGACCCAGTACTTC. Translation: CASSASGGAETQYF.

This clone was seen a single time. V is TRBV19 and J is TRBJ2-5; maybe TRBD1 (8 bases). The V gene lost 7 bases and the J gene lost 9 bases, with 24 bases spanning the gap. Germline-derived CDR1 and CDR2 are LNHDA and SQIVND (reference sequence). CDR3 length equals 15 residues. CDR3 DNA: TGTGCCAGTAAGAACGGGGGGACAGGCTTATTCCCCCAGTACTTC. Amino acids: CASKNGGTGLFPQYF.

The chain is built from TRBV5-1 and TRBJ2-7; weak D call: TRBD1 (6 bases). Germline values: CDR1 SGHRS, CDR2 YFSETQ. V shed 1 base and J shed 9 bases, with 23 bases lying between them. The CDR3 contains 16 residues. CDR3 loop: CASSLQGIDTGRRQYF. The DNA for the CDR3 is TGCGCCAGCAGCTTGCAGGGAATCGATACAGGGCGACGGCAGTACTTC.

The chain has TRBV9 and TRBJ1-1; a possible D gene is TRBD1 (6 bases). The CDR3 has 17 amino acids. Germline values: CDR1 SGDLS, CDR2 YYNGEE. V lost 3 bases to trimming and J lost 5 bases, with 23 bases between them. The CDR3 region is CASSARPGSPGVTEAFF. In DNA form, the CDR3 reads TGTGCCAGCAGCGCCCGGCCGGGGAGCCCAGGGGTGACTGAAGCTTTCTTT.

This clone was counted ten times or more. This chain connects TRBV5-4 to TRBJ2-4; the D is unclear. CDR3 length: 14 residues. Trimming shortened V by 4 bases and J by 1 base, and 9 bases separated the two germline ends. The germline V gene encodes CDR1 SGHNT and CDR2 YYREEE (reference sequence). CDR3 sequence: CASSAGVAKNIQYF. CDR3 bases: TGTGCCAGCAGCGCCGGAGTGGCCAAAAACATTCAGTACTTC.